The 21 T cell receptor beta chains given below trace back to one sample, sequenced in a study of a mutant IDH1 vaccine in newly diagnosed glioma. No antigen has been identified for these receptors. Documented time point: week 47, end of study. Alongside topical imiquimod, each dose of vaccine comprised 300 ug of mutant IDH1 20-mer peptide. Data came from immunoSEQ multiplex PCR; TCRdb stores just in-frame clones and leaves some out. The sample shows around 23,000 clones, approximately 88% of them seen only once. The source was PBMCs, collected from a glioma patient whose treatment included an IDH1 peptide vaccine. These receptor sequences come from a man aged 35-49 years with glioma.

The rearrangement links TRBV7-6 to TRBJ2-5; 12 bases line up with TRBD2. Trimming removed 4 bases from V and 4 bases from J; junction bases left unmatched: 4. CDR1 SGHVS and CDR2 FNYEAQ come from the germline V gene. This CDR3 spans 15 amino acids. The CDR3 region has the DNA TGTGCCAGCAGCTACAAACTAGCGGGAGGAGAGACCCAGTACTTC. It codes for CASSYKLAGGETQYF.

Only one count was recorded for this clone. This rearrangement joins TRBV27 to TRBJ2-5, with 7 bases matching TRBD2. This CDR3 has 13 amino acids. CDR1 is MNHEY and CDR2 is SMNVEV in the germline V gene (reference sequence). V was pared by 5 bases and J by 5 bases, with 5 bases of the junction left unmatched. The CDR3 nucleotides read TGTGCCAGCAGTCCACTCGGGAGGGAGACCCAGTACTTC. The encoded protein is CASSPLGRETQYF.

The chain uses TRBV19 and TRBJ2-2; D is unresolved. Germline V CDR1 and CDR2: LNHDA, SQIVND (reference sequence). Trimming left V 7 bases short and J 2 bases short, with 2 bases between. This CDR3 has 11 residues. CDR3 sequence: CASTNTGELFF. CDR3 coding DNA: TGTGCCAGTACTAACACCGGGGAGCTGTTTTTT. The full variable domain, completed using reference TRBV19 and TRBJ2-2, is DGGITQSPKYLFRKEGQNVTLSCEQNLNHDAMYWYRQDPGQGLRLIYYSQIVNDFQKGDIAEGYSVSREKKESFPLTVTSAQKNPTAFYLCASTNTGELFFGEGSRLTVL.

The chain joins TRBV5-6 to TRBJ1-1; tentatively, D is TRBD1 (6 bases). Germline V gene data show CDR1 as SGHDT and CDR2 as YYEEEE. The CDR3 spans 15 residues. Trimming cost V 5 bases and J 4 bases, with 18 bases left between them. The CDR3 sequence: CASRFLTGSATEAFF. The CDR3 nucleotides are TGTGCCAGCAGATTCTTAACAGGGAGTGCCACTGAAGCTTTCTTT.

V is TRBV25-1 and J is TRBJ2-7, with TRBD1 matching over 9 bases. CDR3 length: 13 amino acids. V shed 6 bases, J shed 5 bases, and the junction held 5 bases outside the gene matches. Germline lookup yields CDR1 MGHDK and CDR2 SYGVNS. CDR3 protein: CASRGQGSDEQYF. The CDR3 DNA is TGTGCCAGCAGAGGACAGGGGTCGGACGAGCAGTACTTC.

The chain has TRBV29-1 and TRBJ1-5; 8 bases match TRBD1. The CDR3 runs to 14 residues. Germline V gene data show CDR1 as SQVTM and CDR2 as ANQGSEA. J lost 0 bases, V lost 7 bases, and 5 bases had no gene match. CDR3 amino acids: CSARTGISNQPQHF. For the CDR3, the DNA is TGCAGCGCTAGGACAGGGATTAGCAATCAGCCCCAGCATTTT.

The V and J genes are TRBV2 and TRBJ2-3, with 16 bases lining up with TRBD2. The length of the CDR3 is 21 residues. Germline V CDR1 and CDR2: SNHLY, FYNNEI. V dropped 4 bases and J dropped 6; count of bases not matched to a gene: 19. The CDR3 loop reads CASSGYTGTSGRGGSLDTQYF. The CDR3 bases are TGTGCCAGCAGTGGCTATACCGGGACTAGCGGGAGGGGGGGGAGCTTGGATACGCAGTATTTT.

The V and J genes are TRBV7-2 and TRBJ2-3, with D possibly being TRBD2 (6 bases). Germline lookup yields CDR1 SGHTA and CDR2 FQGNSA. This CDR3 is built from 12 residues. Between the trimmed V and J ends, which lost 6 bases and 6 bases, there was a span of 10 bases. The CDR3 sequence is CASRSLADTQYF. CDR3 sequence (DNA): TGTGCCAGCAGATCTCTAGCGGATACGCAGTATTTT.

The V gene is TRBV4-2, the J gene TRBJ1-2, with a weak D call TRBD1 (5 bases). This CDR3 spans 13 amino acids. The V and J ends lost 1 base and 8 bases respectively, with 11 bases between them. Germline CDR1 and CDR2: LGHNA and YNFKEQ. The chain's CDR3 is CASSQVTGEGYTF. Here the CDR3 DNA reads TGTGCCAGCAGCCAAGTAACGGGGGAGGGCTACACCTTC.

CDR3 DNA: TGTGCCAGTTACCTCTACCGCCCGCTCAATTACGAGCAGTACTTC. Translating it yields CASYLYRPLNYEQYF. The chain is built from TRBV27 and TRBJ2-7, with D hard to call. The V and J ends lost 9 bases and 4 bases respectively, with 22 bases between them. The CDR3 covers 15 residues. Germline CDR1 is MNHEY and CDR2 is SMNVEV (reference sequence).

In this sample, this clone turned up once. The genes are TRBV4-1 and TRBJ1-4; no definite D call. The V gene's germline CDR1 is MGHRA and CDR2 YSYEKL. V lost 3 bases to trimming and J lost 5 bases, with 13 bases between them. CDR3 size: 15 residues. The CDR3 spells CASSHPLKANEKLFF. CDR3 sequence (DNA): TGCGCCAGCAGCCATCCTCTAAAGGCGAATGAAAAACTGTTTTTT.

The chain employs TRBV25-1 and TRBJ2-3; D not resolved. Trimming took 3 bases from V and 6 from J, leaving 13 bases between them. Germline-derived CDR1 and CDR2 are MGHDK and SYGVNS. The CDR3 runs 14 residues. The DNA for the CDR3 is TGTGCCAGCAGTGACGGGTTAGGGTGGGATACGCAGTATTTT. This codes for CASSDGLGWDTQYF. The complete variable domain, with remaining parts taken from reference TRBV25-1 and TRBJ2-3, reads EADIYQTPRYLVIGTGKKITLECSQTMGHDKMYWYQQDPGMELHLIHYSYGVNSTEKGDLSSESTVSRIRTEHFPLTLESARPSHTSQYLCASSDGLGWDTQYFGPGTRLTVL.

The genes are TRBV5-3 and TRBJ2-7; D assignment may be TRBD1 or TRBD2 (5 bases each). TRBV5-3 is treated as an ORF (open reading frame) with a function not yet certain. This CDR3 contains 16 residues. Trimming left V 4 bases short and J 0 bases short, with 17 bases between. Written as DNA, the CDR3 is TGTGCCAGAAGCGCCACCGGGACCCAGAGCTCCTACGAGCAGTACTTC. Its translation: CARSATGTQSSYEQYF.

The V call is TRBV5-1, the J call TRBJ2-1, with TRBD2 identical over 9 bases. Germline CDR1 reads SGHRS; CDR2 reads YFSETQ. This CDR3 comprises 16 residues. Trimming at V came to 5 bases and at J to 4 bases, leaving 10 bases not matched to a gene. The CDR3 sequence: CASRGIGTSSYNEQFF. Written as DNA, the CDR3 is TGCGCCAGCAGAGGAATCGGGACTAGCTCGTACAATGAGCAGTTCTTC.

The chain recombines TRBV29-1 with TRBJ2-1, with TRBD2 matching over 8 bases. Germline V gene sequence: CDR1 SQVTM, CDR2 ANQGSEA. The CDR3 loop spans 14 amino acids. V lost 5 bases to trimming and J lost 4 bases; unmatched junction nucleotides: 7. The CDR3 sequence: CSVRTSTLYNEQFF. In DNA, the CDR3 is TGCAGCGTTAGGACTAGCACGTTGTACAATGAGCAGTTCTTC.

The chain has TRBV7-2 and TRBJ2-6; D remains ambiguous. Germline V CDR1 and CDR2: SGHTA, FQGNSA. The CDR3 is 13 amino acids. The V end was cut by 3 bases, the J end by 3 bases, with 3 bases between. The CDR3 bases are TGTGCCAGCAGCTTTTTTGGGGCCAACGTCCTGACTTTC. It encodes CASSFFGANVLTF. Full variable domain (rest looked up from reference TRBV7-2 and TRBJ2-6): GAGVSQSPSNKVTEKGKDVELRCDPISGHTALYWYRQSLGQGLEFLIYFQGNSAPDKSGLPSDRFSAERTGGSVSTLTIQRTQQEDSAVYLCASSFFGANVLTFGAGSRLTVL.

The gene calls are TRBV5-1 and TRBJ2-3; no firm D call. V dropped 6 bases and J dropped 4 bases, with 9 bases sitting between them. Looked up from germline, CDR1 is SGHRS and CDR2 is YFSETQ. The CDR3 runs to 12 residues. The CDR3 coding sequence is TGCGCCAGCATGGCGTCGGCAGATACGCAGTATTTT. Translating gives CASMASADTQYF.

CDR3 residues: CASKDPDRGRGMNTEAFF. The CDR3 nucleotides read TGTGCCAGCAAGGACCCCGACAGGGGGAGGGGTATGAACACTGAAGCTTTCTTT. The gene calls are TRBV6-4 and TRBJ1-1, with 9 bases aligning to TRBD1. The CDR3 is 18 amino acids. Unmatched junction bases numbered 15, after V lost 7 bases and J lost 0 bases. CDR1 is MRHNA and CDR2 is SNTAGT in the germline V gene.

The chain links TRBV19 to TRBJ2-4; no firm D call. Germline loops: CDR1 LNHDA, CDR2 SQIVND (reference sequence). The CDR3 is 12 amino acids. The V gene lost 4 bases and the J gene lost 7 bases, with 8 bases spanning the gap. The chain's CDR3 is CASSSLGNIQYF. The CDR3 coding sequence is TGTGCCAGTAGTAGTTTGGGGAACATTCAGTACTTC.

The rearrangement uses TRBV6-5 and TRBJ2-1; 11 bases line up with TRBD2. Germline CDR1 is MNHEY and CDR2 is SVGAGI. This CDR3 spans 15 amino acids. The J segment lost 4 bases and the V segment lost 6 bases, leaving 5 bases of the junction unmatched. DNA for the CDR3: TGTGCCAGCAGCCCTCCTAGCGGGAGGTACAATGAGCAGTTCTTC. It codes for CASSPPSGRYNEQFF.

This chain connects TRBV29-1 to TRBJ2-2; 8 bases fit TRBD2. V lost 3 bases and J lost 5; bases outside the gene matches: 2. The CDR3 is 13 residues long. Germline CDR1 reads SQVTM; CDR2 reads ANQGSEA. This CDR3 is CSVDPSGTGELFF. CDR3 nucleotides: TGCAGCGTTGACCCTAGCGGGACCGGGGAGCTGTTTTTT.